Given below is one T cell receptor beta chain in context. The entry originates in a study of blood T cell repertoires in COVID-19. Overall study context: Sample material is recorded as cDNA or gDNA derived from T cells, B-cell-depleted T cells, or PBMCs.

In the source study's methods: Scientists estimated how many nucleated cells there were by amplifying reference gene primers. Libraries were prepared by immunoSEQ multiplex PCR; TCRdb keeps only in-frame clonotypes and omits some of them. The V and J calls and the clone size are those of that table, but D and trimming were determined from the DNA. The table has about 62,000 clones, 92% seen once. Germline V CDR1 and CDR2: LNHDA, SQIVND (reference sequence). The CDR3 totals 13 residues. Deletions cut 5 bases from V and 4 bases from J, with 12 bases between. Input material: peripheral blood. The V and J genes are TRBV19 and TRBJ2-7; D remains ambiguous. This clonotype originated in a human donor in a cohort sampled during active COVID-19. In nucleotides, the CDR3 is TGTGCCAGTAGTGCCGGTAGTGATTACGAGCAGTACTTC. This encodes CASSAGSDYEQYF.